A single sample is the source of the 8 T cell receptor beta chains below, sequenced in a study of control samples from healthy donors and cancer patients. Here immunoSEQ multiplex PCR was the method, and the copy in TCRdb shows in-frame clones only, minus some. The sample lists 75,000 to 95,000 clones; approximately 84% were seen once. Sequencing was done on a sample of PBMCs. All receptors come from a man between 65 and 79 years old with lung cancer.

Concerning this clone itself: Other DNA sequences in the same sample also yield this CDR3. V usage is TRBV7-9 and J usage is TRBJ1-4; D gene uncertain. CDR3 length: 14 amino acids. V was shortened by 1 base and J by 5 bases, with 8 bases between the two germline ends. The V gene's germline CDR1 is SEHNR and CDR2 FQNEAQ (reference sequence). The CDR3 DNA sequence: TGTGCCAGCAGCTTAGGGGCTGGGAATGAAAAACTGTTTTTT. This encodes CASSLGAGNEKLFF.

J is TRBJ2-2 and V is TRBV7-9, with 8 bases aligning to TRBD2. V shed 2 bases and J 1 base; nucleotides not matched to a gene: 9. Germline V gene lookup returns CDR1 SEHNR and CDR2 FQNEAQ (reference sequence). This CDR3 region has 18 residues. CDR3 sequence: CASSLPTREGKNTGELFF. DNA of the CDR3: TGTGCCAGCAGCTTACCAACCCGGGAGGGTAAGAACACCGGGGAGCTGTTTTTT.

The chain joins TRBV5-1 to TRBJ2-2; D is uncertain. The CDR3 loop spans 15 amino acids. From germline, CDR1 is SGHRS and CDR2 YFSETQ. Between the trimmed V and J ends, which lost 4 bases and 0 bases, there was a span of 10 bases. The CDR3 sequence: CASSQPVSNTGELFF. The CDR3 DNA sequence: TGCGCCAGCAGCCAACCGGTGTCGAACACCGGGGAGCTGTTTTTT.

V and J are TRBV6-6 and TRBJ1-5; D not resolved. The length of the CDR3 is 16 residues. Trimming took 5 bases from V and 2 from J, leaving 16 bases between them. Germline assignment: CDR1 MNHNY and CDR2 SVGAGI (reference sequence). CDR3 bases: TGTGCCAGCAGTCACCCGGCCCTAGGAGGCAATCAGCCCCAGCATTTT. Translating gives CASSHPALGGNQPQHF.

This sequence joins TRBV6-1 and TRBJ2-6; D is undetermined. CDR3 length: 15 amino acids. Germline CDR1 and CDR2: MNHNS and SASEGT. V was trimmed by 1 base and J by 0 bases, leaving 4 bases between them. CDR3 amino acids: CASSEESSGANVLTF. CDR3 coding DNA: TGTGCCAGCAGTGAAGAGAGCTCTGGGGCCAACGTCCTGACTTTC.

The gene calls are TRBV7-9 and TRBJ2-7; D might be TRBD1 (7 bases). CDR3 size: 16 residues. Germline V gene data show CDR1 as SEHNR and CDR2 as FQNEAQ (reference sequence). Trimming removed 2 bases at V and 3 bases at J, with 17 bases between. The CDR3 DNA reads as TGTGCCAGCAGCTTAACTGGCGGGGACAGAGACTACGAGCAGTACTTC. It encodes CASSLTGGDRDYEQYF. The full variable domain, rest sourced from reference TRBV7-9 and TRBJ2-7, is DTGVSQNPRHKITKRGQNVTFRCDPISEHNRLYWYRQTLGQGPEFLTYFQNEAQLEKSRLLSDRFSAERPKGSFSTLEIQRTEQGDSAMYLCASSLTGGDRDYEQYFGPGTRLTVT.

This chain joins TRBV4-3 and TRBJ1-5; D is uncertain. There are 13 residues in the CDR3. Trimming took off 0 bases at V and 7 bases at J, with 7 bases between the two ends. Germline V gives CDR1 LGHNA, CDR2 YSLEER. This chain's CDR3 is CASSQDQGQPQHF. The DNA for the CDR3 is TGCGCCAGCAGCCAAGATCAAGGGCAGCCCCAGCATTTT.

This chain joins TRBV12-3 or TRBV12-4 and TRBJ1-5; the D gene is possibly TRBD1 (5 bases). The CDR3 has 12 residues. The germline V and J ends were trimmed by 5 bases and 6 bases, with 8 bases remaining between them. The CDR3 nucleotides read TGTGCCAGCAGTGCAGGGTCTCAGCCCCAGCATTTT. Protein product: CASSAGSQPQHF.